The rows below give T cell receptor beta chains drawn from one sample of a study of OX40 agonist ivuxolimab in advanced cancers. Using immunoSEQ multiplex PCR, the repertoire was profiled, and TCRdb retains in-frame clones only, with some absent. Altogether about 140,000 clones are present, roughly 91% being singletons, with the ten largest covering more than 1%. The specimen was CD4+ or CD8+ T cells sorted from blood, collected in a trial of the OX40 agonist ivuxolimab. The source of these receptors is an adult with an advanced solid tumor such as melanoma, head and neck, liver or kidney cancer. CDR3s include the opening cysteine and the closing phenylalanine or tryptophan. The D gene is left open where the match is weak. The listing skips clone size in some rows; elsewhere it reads once, few, many or a size class.

d_gene | abundance | j_gene | v_gene | CDR3nt | CDR3aa
. | . | TRBJ1-1 | TRBV11-3 | TGTGCCAGCAGCTTAGTACCGGGACCCTTGAACACTGAAGCTTTCTTT | CASSLVPGPLNTEAFF
. | . | TRBJ1-2 | TRBV7-9 | TGTGCCAGCAGCTTAGACAGGGATTTTAACTATGGCTACACCTTC | CASSLDRDFNYGYTF
. | few | TRBJ2-4 | TRBV4-2 | TGTGCCAGCAGCCAAGATCCCCCTACTAGTGCCAAAAACATTCAGTACTTC | CASSQDPPTSAKNIQYF
TRBD2 | . | TRBJ2-7 | TRBV7-8 | TGTGCCAGCAGCCCCGGGGCTAGCGGGCTCTACGAGCAGTACTTC | CASSPGASGLYEQYF
TRBD1 | . | TRBJ1-5 | TRBV18 | TGTGCCAGCTCATCGGTGACAGGGGGCGATAGCAATCAGCCCCAGCATTTT | CASSSVTGGDSNQPQHF
TRBD2 | . | TRBJ2-7 | TRBV5-6 | TGTGCCAGCAGCACAGCGGGGGGGGGCTACGAGCAGTACTTC | CASSTAGGGYEQYF
. | . | TRBJ2-5 | TRBV9 | TGTGCCAGCAGCGTAGGGCGGAGGCAAGAGACCCAGTACTTC | CASSVGRRQETQYF
. | . | TRBJ2-1 | TRBV30 | TGTGCCTGGACAATCCAGCTTAGCGTCCCTGAGCAGTTCTTC | CAWTIQLSVPEQFF
TRBD1 | . | TRBJ1-2 | TRBV18 | TGTGCCAGCTCACCCGGGACAGAGTATGGCTACACCTTC | CASSPGTEYGYTF
. | . | TRBJ2-3 | TRBV30 | TGTGCCTGGGTAGCTAGAAGCACAGATACGCAGTATTTT | CAWVARSTDTQYF
TRBD1 | . | TRBJ2-7 | TRBV27 | TGTGCCAGCAGTTTAAGGCCGGGACAGAAACCCTACGAGCAGTACTTC | CASSLRPGQKPYEQYF
. | . | TRBJ2-7 | TRBV5-4 | TGTGCCAGCAGCTCGGACGAGCGGTACGAGCAGTACTTC | CASSSDERYEQYF
. | once | TRBJ2-7 | TRBV20-1 | TGCAGTGTTGGTAGCCCCTACGAGCAGTACTTC | CSVGSPYEQYF
. | . | TRBJ2-7 | TRBV28 | TGTGCCACCGGGACTCCCGCGAGGGACGAGCAGTACTTC | CATGTPARDEQYF
TRBD1 | . | TRBJ1-4 | TRBV7-2 | TGTGCCAGCAGCTCCGACAGGGGGCTCGGCGAAAAACTGTTTTTT | CASSSDRGLGEKLFF
. | . | TRBJ2-5 | TRBV29-1 | TGCAGCGTTGAAGCAACGGACTATGGTGAGACCCAGTACTTC | CSVEATDYGETQYF
TRBD2 | . | TRBJ2-3 | TRBV4-3 | TGCGCCAGCAGCCTGAAGCGGGGGGGGGAAGATACGCAGTATTTT | CASSLKRGGEDTQYF
. | . | TRBJ2-1 | TRBV6-5 | TGTGCCAGCAGGGGGGGACTTTCCTCCTACAATGAGCAGTTCTTC | CASRGGLSSYNEQFF